This T cell receptor beta chain was found in a study of human T cells and chemical hapten exposure. The time point is: patch test 3, about 24 weeks after DPC sensitization. The sample's treatment: therapeutic diphenylcyclopropenone sensitization with weekly scalp DPC. TCRdb analysed the RACE reads with MiXCR anew, one entry per CDR3 protein. The data hold about 190,000 distinct CDR3 sequences, with 24% observed a single time. V was clipped by 2 bases and J by 4 bases; unmatched bases: 6. The CDR3 extends over 15 amino acids. The sample here was whole blood, taken in connection with sensitization to the hapten diphenylcyclopropenone (DPC). This clonotype originated in a middle-aged woman with alopecia areata. Some clones in this sample may be carry-over from other donors' samples. The chain joins TRBV12-3 or TRBV12-4 to TRBJ2-7; 9 positions agree with TRBD1. The CDR3 region has the DNA TGTGCCAGCAGTTTATTCGGGACAGGGAGTTACGAGCAGTACTTC. Translated, it gives CASSLFGTGSYEQYF.